The 30 T cell receptor beta chains reported below all come from one sample, sequenced in a study of T cells in Graves' hyperthyroidism and ophthalmopathy. RNA transcripts served as the template for amplifying TCR beta CDR3 regions. TCR CDR3 underwent first-round RT-PCR with the HTBI primer set. TCRdb reprocessed the multiplex PCR reads via MiXCR and lists one record per CDR3 protein. This repertoire shows a few hundred thousand distinct CDR3 sequences, around 19% found once; its top ten account for around 43%. The sequenced sample consisted of blood. These receptors were taken from a man between 40 and 49 years old with Graves' hyperthyroidism.

DNA of the CDR3: TGCAGCGTGACTATGGGGCTTCCTAATGAAAAACTGTTTTTT. Translated, it gives CSVTMGLPNEKLFF. The V and J genes are TRBV29-1 and TRBJ1-4, with a tentative D call TRBD1 (5 bases). This CDR3 comprises 14 residues. Germline V gene sequence: CDR1 SQVTM, CDR2 ANQGSEA. Trimming pared 6 bases from V and 3 bases from J, leaving 14 bases between.

This clonotype was seen a handful of times. This rearrangement joins TRBV9 to TRBJ2-3; D not certain. The CDR3 covers 13 residues. Deletions cut 3 bases from V and 3 bases from J, with 8 bases between. Germline assignment: CDR1 SGDLS and CDR2 YYNGEE. This chain's CDR3 is CASSGRITDTQYF. The CDR3 bases are TGTGCCAGCAGCGGCAGAATTACAGATACGCAGTATTTT.

This clonotype has more than one count but fewer than ten. The chain carries TRBV6-1 and TRBJ1-5; tentatively, D is TRBD1 (5 bases). The V and J ends lost 4 bases and 5 bases respectively, with 9 bases between them. CDR1 is MNHNS, CDR2 SASEGT, per germline. The CDR3 has 13 amino acids. In DNA form, the CDR3 reads TGTGCCAGCAGTGGACAGAGGGATCAGCCCCAGCATTTT. This gives the protein CASSGQRDQPQHF.

This clonotype has ten or more counts. V is TRBV2 and J is TRBJ2-5, with 8 bases that match TRBD2. There are 14 residues in the CDR3. The V gene's germline CDR1 is SNHLY and CDR2 FYNNEI. Unmatched junction bases numbered 9, after V lost 5 bases and J lost 7 bases. In nucleotides, the CDR3 is TGTGCCAGCAGTCAACGGGGGAGCGGGGGGACCCAGTACTTC. It specifies CASSQRGSGGTQYF.

Points on this clonotype: A much larger clone is a single base away; this may be a read error. This chain joins TRBV18 and TRBJ2-7; possible D gene TRBD2, 5 bases. The CDR3 is made up of 15 amino acids. Trimming took off 2 bases at V and 8 bases at J, with 19 bases between the two ends. Germline V gives CDR1 KGHSH, CDR2 LQKENI. The CDR3 region is CASSPSDTRPGKQYF. CDR3 sequence (DNA): TGTGCCAGCTCACCAAGCGACACTCGCCCGGGGAAGCAGTACTTC.

In this sample, this clonotype turned up many times. J is TRBJ2-1 and V is TRBV20-1, with 8 nucleotides matching TRBD2. The CDR3 totals 13 residues. V lost 6 bases, J lost 5 bases, and 6 bases stayed unmatched. The germline CDR1 and CDR2 sequences are DFQATT and SNEGSKA (reference sequence). CDR3 amino acids: CSAVPGGNNEQFF. Here the CDR3 DNA reads TGCAGTGCAGTACCGGGGGGGAACAATGAGCAGTTCTTC.

The rearrangement uses TRBV27 and TRBJ1-1, with TRBD1 matching over 9 bases. The CDR3 consists of 17 residues. Germline CDR1 and CDR2: MNHEY and SMNVEV (reference sequence). V was clipped by 5 bases and J by 6 bases; unmatched bases: 16. Here the CDR3 DNA reads TGTGCCAGCAGTCAGGACAGGGGAGGGGTAGGGGGAGCTGAAGCTTTCTTT. This gives the protein CASSQDRGGVGGAEAFF.

This clonotype has at least ten counts. This chain links TRBV28 with TRBJ1-5; 7 bases match TRBD1. This CDR3 comprises 16 residues. The germline V gene encodes CDR1 MDHEN and CDR2 SYDVKM. After removal of 7 bases from V and 5 bases from J, the junction contained 14 bases not matched to a gene. The CDR3 loop reads CASIHLGRGDYQPQHF. The DNA of the CDR3 is TGTGCCAGCATTCACCTCGGCAGGGGGGACTATCAGCCCCAGCATTTT.

This clonotype was counted ten times or more. The V gene is TRBV30, the J gene TRBJ1-2; no clear D. This CDR3 has 18 amino acids. Germline CDR1 is GTSNPN and CDR2 is SVGIG (reference sequence). Trimming pared 0 bases from V and 4 bases from J, leaving 24 bases between. The CDR3 loop is CAWSVAGILVRPSYGYTF. The CDR3 DNA reads TGTGCCTGGAGTGTAGCGGGGATTCTGGTCCGGCCATCCTATGGCTACACCTTC.

This clonotype showed up many times. This chain connects TRBV5-1 to TRBJ2-1, with 7 bases fitting TRBD2. The junction had 6 bases not matched to a gene; V was cut back by 0 bases and J by 6 bases. The CDR3 is made up of 15 amino acids. Germline CDR1 SGHRS, CDR2 YFSETQ. DNA of the CDR3: TGCGCCAGCAGCTTGGGACTAGCTGGCGTCAATGAGCAGTTCTTC. Its protein is CASSLGLAGVNEQFF. Combining the CDR3 with reference TRBV5-1 and TRBJ2-1 gives the whole variable domain KAGVTQTPRYLIKTRGQQVTLSCSPISGHRSVSWYQQTPGQGLQFLFEYFSETQRNKGNFPGRFSGRQFSNSRSEMNVSTLELGDSALYLCASSLGLAGVNEQFFGPGTRLTVL.

The rearrangement uses TRBV6-9 and TRBJ1-2, with TRBD1 identical over 8 bases. The CDR3 has 13 amino acids. V was clipped by 4 bases and J by 7 bases; unmatched bases: 5. Germline V gene lookup returns CDR1 MNHGY and CDR2 SVAAGI. The CDR3 spells CASSLWTGSGYTF. The CDR3 DNA follows: TGTGCCAGCAGTTTATGGACAGGGAGTGGCTACACCTTC.

This clonotype was counted many times. The chain recombines TRBV24-1 with TRBJ2-3; 10 bases map to TRBD1. CDR3 length: 13 residues. J was trimmed by 5 bases and V by 12 bases; bases with no gene match: 7. Germline CDR1 reads KGHDR; CDR2 reads SFDVKD. CDR3 loop: CAAGTGAIDTQYF. The CDR3 DNA follows: TGTGCCGCCGGGACAGGGGCGATAGATACGCAGTATTTT.

This clonotype was picked up a small number of times. The chain carries TRBV10-3 and TRBJ2-5; 8 bases match TRBD1. The CDR3 runs to 14 residues. Germline V gene data show CDR1 as ENHRY and CDR2 as SYGVKD. Unmatched junction bases numbered 4, after V lost 4 bases and J lost 3 bases. CDR3 bases: TGTGCCATCAGTGGGTCGACAGGGGAAGAGACCCAGTACTTC. It encodes CAISGSTGEETQYF.

The sample holds many counts of this clonotype. The rearrangement links TRBV12-3 or TRBV12-4 to TRBJ1-1; D gene uncertain. CDR3 size: 13 residues. Between the trimmed V and J ends, which lost 3 bases and 1 base, there was a span of 6 bases. CDR3 sequence (DNA): TGTGCCAGCAGTTTGGCGGCGAACACTGAAGCTTTCTTT. Translated, it gives CASSLAANTEAFF.

CDR3: CASSFNTGLNEQFF. The CDR3 DNA sequence: TGTGCCAGCAGTTTTAACACGGGGCTTAATGAGCAGTTCTTC. This chain uses TRBV12-3 or TRBV12-4 with TRBJ2-1; possibly TRBD1 or TRBD2 for D (5 bases each). The CDR3 spans 14 residues. V lost 3 bases, J lost 7 bases, and 13 bases lay in between.

With respect to this clonotype: At one end, the junction sequence differs from germline, possibly due to a read error. The chain employs TRBV14 and TRBJ2-1; 9 bases agree with TRBD2. Germline CDR1 reads SGHDN; CDR2 reads FVKESK. The CDR3 has 14 amino acids. For the CDR3, the DNA is TGTGCCAGCAGCCGGCGGGGGGGCTACTATGAGCAGTTCTTC. Translation: CASSRRGGYYEQFF.

This clonotype was observed many times. V is TRBV18 and J is TRBJ2-7; D might be TRBD1 (6 bases). CDR3 length: 13 amino acids. The V gene lost 4 bases and the J gene lost 0 bases, with 7 bases spanning the gap. The germline CDR1 and CDR2 sequences are KGHSH and LQKENI. The CDR3 sequence: CASSLDSSYEQYF. CDR3 in DNA: TGTGCCAGCTCACTGGACAGCTCCTACGAGCAGTACTTC. Combining the CDR3 with reference TRBV18 and TRBJ2-7 gives the whole variable domain NAGVMQNPRHLVRRRGQEARLRCSPMKGHSHVYWYRQLPEEGLKFMVYLQKENIIDESGMPKERFSAEFPKEGPSILRIQQVVRGDSAAYFCASSLDSSYEQYFGPGTRLTVT.

The genes are TRBV6-1 and TRBJ1-6, with 7 nucleotides matching TRBD1. V lost 8 bases and J lost 7; bases outside the gene matches: 17. The CDR3 covers 17 residues. The V gene's germline CDR1 is MNHNS and CDR2 SASEGT. DNA of the CDR3: TGTGCCAGCGGTAGAATGGGAACAGGGGTCCCAAATTCACCCCTCCACTTT. Translated, it gives CASGRMGTGVPNSPLHF.

The chain uses TRBV5-6 and TRBJ2-7; no clear D gene. V gave up 1 base and J gave up 5 bases, with 10 bases separating them. CDR3 length equals 13 residues. Looked up from germline, CDR1 is SGHDT and CDR2 is YYEEEE. This CDR3 is CASSLSGIHEQYF. The CDR3 DNA follows: TGTGCCAGCAGCTTGTCAGGTATCCACGAGCAGTACTTC.

The V gene is TRBV6-1, the J gene TRBJ2-2; D uncertain. Germline-derived CDR1 and CDR2 are MNHNS and SASEGT. V lost 7 bases and J 0 bases, leaving 12 bases between the germline ends. The CDR3 spans 15 residues. The CDR3, as DNA: TGTGCCAGCAAAATTGGCCTGCCGAACACCGGGGAGCTGTTTTTT. This gives the protein CASKIGLPNTGELFF.

This chain connects TRBV20-1 to TRBJ2-2; D possibly matches TRBD1 or TRBD2 (7 bases each). The V gene's germline CDR1 is DFQATT and CDR2 SNEGSKA (reference sequence). The V end was cut by 5 bases, the J end by 4 bases, with 20 bases between. The CDR3 is 16 amino acids. The CDR3 region has the DNA TGCAGTGCTCAGGGGGAGGGGCTGAAGGGCACCGGGGAGCTGTTTTTT. Encoded protein: CSAQGEGLKGTGELFF.

This clonotype was seen repeatedly, ten times or more. The rearrangement uses TRBV2 and TRBJ2-1, with 10 bases lining up with TRBD1. The V segment lost 4 bases and the J segment 7 bases; nucleotides outside the gene matches: 22. CDR3 size: 20 residues. Germline CDR1 and CDR2: SNHLY and FYNNEI. DNA for the CDR3: TGTGCCAGCAGTGTTTGGGGAACATGGGAGCCGGGACAGGGGAAAAATGAGCAGTTCTTC. Its protein is CASSVWGTWEPGQGKNEQFF.

This clonotype was seen a few times. This may stem from a read error, because a much larger clone lies one nucleotide away. This sequence joins TRBV20-1 and TRBJ1-5; D may be TRBD1 (6 bases). Germline CDR1 DFQATT, CDR2 SNEGSKA (reference sequence). The CDR3 runs to 14 residues. Trimming took off 2 bases at V and 3 bases at J, with 11 bases between the two ends. CDR3 protein: CSARTGANNQPQHF. In DNA form, the CDR3 reads TGCAGTGCTAGAACGGGGGCGAACAATCAGCCCCAGCATTTT.

This clonotype came up many times. This chain connects TRBV7-9 to TRBJ1-2; D ambiguous. The CDR3 runs 14 residues. Germline CDR1 and CDR2: SEHNR and FQNEAQ (reference sequence). Deletions cut 1 base from V and 9 bases from J, with 15 bases between. CDR3 nucleotides: TGTGCCAGCAGCTTAGACCAGATAACTCTTAGCTACACCTTC. Translation gives CASSLDQITLSYTF.

This clonotype has at least ten counts. This chain joins TRBV11-2 and TRBJ1-2; 7 nucleotides match TRBD1. Trimming cost V 5 bases and J 7 bases; bases outside gene matches: 10. This CDR3 region has 14 residues. Germline V CDR1 and CDR2: SGHAT, FQNNGV. The CDR3 DNA reads as TGTGCCAGCAGCACACTTCGACAGGGTGGTGGCTACACCTTC. Translated, it gives CASSTLRQGGGYTF.

This clonotype was seen ten or more times. The gene calls are TRBV7-8 and TRBJ1-2; D perhaps matches TRBD1 (6 bases). The CDR3 runs 17 residues. Germline V CDR1 and CDR2: SGHVS, FQNEAQ. The germline V and J ends were trimmed by 2 bases and 3 bases, with 19 bases remaining between them. CDR3 loop: CASSLYRAGGADYGYTF. The DNA of the CDR3 is TGTGCCAGCAGCTTATATCGTGCGGGGGGCGCGGACTATGGCTACACCTTC.

The V call is TRBV27, the J call TRBJ2-7; a weak D match, TRBD2 (5 bases). CDR3 length: 12 residues. CDR1 is MNHEY and CDR2 is SMNVEV in the germline V gene (reference sequence). The V end lost 7 bases, the J end lost 7 bases, and 14 bases lay between the germline ends. This CDR3 reads CASTQPPGEQYF. CDR3 DNA sequence: TGTGCCAGCACCCAACCCCCGGGGGAGCAGTACTTC.

This clonotype was seen ten or more times. This chain links TRBV7-2 with TRBJ2-7, with TRBD2 matching over 10 bases. The ends lost 5 bases at V and 2 bases at J; junction bases unmatched: 6. This CDR3 contains 15 residues. Germline V gene data show CDR1 as SGHTA and CDR2 as FQGNSA. Here the CDR3 reads CASSGKGLATYEQYF. Here the CDR3 DNA reads TGTGCCAGCAGCGGCAAGGGACTAGCGACCTACGAGCAGTACTTC.

In this sample, this clonotype turned up many times. The rearrangement joins TRBV11-1 to TRBJ2-3; possibly TRBD1 or TRBD2 for D (6 bases each). Germline V gene data show CDR1 as SGHAT and CDR2 as FQDESV (reference sequence). This CDR3 comprises 17 residues. Trimming pared 3 bases from V and 0 bases from J, leaving 16 bases between. CDR3 in amino acids: CASSFAMGGTSTDTQYF. The CDR3 region has the DNA TGTGCCAGCAGCTTCGCTATGGGGGGCACTAGCACAGATACGCAGTATTTT.

This clonotype was picked up one time. The chain is built from TRBV9 and TRBJ1-5; 7 nucleotides agree with TRBD1. CDR1 is SGDLS, CDR2 YYNGEE, per germline. V dropped 4 bases and J dropped 3; count of bases not matched to a gene: 7. The CDR3 loop spans 15 amino acids. The CDR3 sequence: CASSPGQVFNQPQHF. CDR3 coding DNA: TGTGCCAGCAGCCCTGGACAGGTTTTCAATCAGCCCCAGCATTTT.